This TCR beta chain comes out of a study of PD-L1 blockade in urothelial cancer. Time point denoted: peripheral blood 6 weeks after treatment start. Trimming took 5 bases from V and 1 from J, leaving 14 bases between them. CDR3 length equals 15 residues. Germline V gives CDR1 LNHDA, CDR2 SQIVND (reference sequence). TCRdb's copy holds only in-frame clones and misses some; the assay was immunoSEQ multiplex PCR. The profile covers tens of thousands of clones, with 80% to 90% appearing a single time and roughly 24% taken by the ten largest. V usage is TRBV19 and J usage is TRBJ1-1, with unresolved D. The source was PBMCs, collected around atezolizumab (anti-PD-L1) treatment. The sequence was collected from a man in his 60s with urothelial cancer. CDR3 in amino acids: CASSDRTHRNTEAFF. CDR3 coding DNA: TGTGCCAGTAGTGATCGCACTCATCGGAACACTGAAGCTTTCTTT.